Shown below are 31 T cell receptor beta chains from a single sample sequenced in a study of control samples from healthy donors and cancer patients. Here immunoSEQ multiplex PCR was the method, and the copy in TCRdb shows in-frame clones only, minus some. The table includes around 100,000 clones, roughly nine tenths detected once. The sequencing input was blood. The receptor source for this set is a woman aged 45-65 years in good health.

V is TRBV13 and J is TRBJ2-7, with 8 bases fitting TRBD1. The CDR3 is 15 residues long. Germline trimming cut 3 bases from V and 4 bases from J; bases unmatched to any gene: 8. Germline CDR1 reads PRHDT; CDR2 reads FYEKMQ (reference sequence). CDR3 nucleotides: TGTGCCAGCAGCTTCTCCGGGACAGGAGTTTACGAGCAGTACTTC. It yields the protein CASSFSGTGVYEQYF.

J is TRBJ2-4 and V is TRBV2; 10 bases map to TRBD2. CDR1 and CDR2 (germline): SNHLY, FYNNEI. The CDR3 runs 17 residues. V trimming: 0 bases; J trimming: 8 bases; junction bases outside the gene matches: 10. CDR3 DNA: TGTGCCAGCAGTGAAGCGCGGGACAGCGGGGGGGCCCACATTCAGTACTTC. Protein product: CASSEARDSGGAHIQYF.

The CDR3 nucleotides read TGTGCCAGCAGCTTAACGTTGTTTTCCAGGTTTGCAACTAATGAAAAACTGTTTTTT. Amino acid sequence: CASSLTLFSRFATNEKLFF. The chain recombines TRBV7-3 with TRBJ1-4; D call uncertain. CDR3 length equals 19 residues. Trimming pared 0 bases from V and 0 bases from J, leaving 17 bases between. From germline, CDR1 is SGHTA and CDR2 FQGTGA.

J is TRBJ2-7 and V is TRBV4-3, with D unresolved. The germline V and J ends were trimmed by 0 bases and 2 bases, with 11 bases remaining between them. Germline assignment: CDR1 LGHNA and CDR2 YSLEER. The CDR3 runs to 15 residues. The CDR3 protein is CASSQEYPGPYEQYV. In DNA, the CDR3 is TGCGCCAGCAGCCAAGAGTATCCGGGCCCCTACGAGCAGTACGTC.

The gene calls are TRBV30 and TRBJ1-5; 7 bases align to TRBD1. The V gene's germline CDR1 is GTSNPN and CDR2 SVGIG (reference sequence). V was pared by 2 bases and J by 4 bases, with 8 bases of the junction left unmatched. The CDR3 sequence is 15 residues long. This CDR3 reads CAWSPWTGGNQPQHF. CDR3 sequence (DNA): TGTGCCTGGAGTCCATGGACAGGAGGGAATCAGCCCCAGCATTTT. Drawing the rest from reference TRBV30 and TRBJ1-5, the complete variable domain is SQTIHQWPATLVQPVGSPLSLECTVEGTSNPNLYWYRQAAGRGLQLLFYSVGIGQISSEVPQNLSASRPQDRQFILSSKKLLLSDSGFYLCAWSPWTGGNQPQHFGDGTRLSIL.

The chain has TRBV7-3 and TRBJ1-1, with D possibly matching TRBD1 (5 bases). The V gene's germline CDR1 is SGHTA and CDR2 FQGTGA. There are 16 residues in the CDR3. With 5 bases removed from V and 3 bases from J, the gap between germline ends came to 19 bases. For the CDR3, the DNA is TGTGCCAGCAGCCCCTCGGCAGGGAGTGCGCACACTGAAGCTTTCTTT. Its translation is CASSPSAGSAHTEAFF.

The rearrangement links TRBV28 to TRBJ2-7; the D gene is possibly TRBD2 (6 bases). V was cut by 6 bases and J by 2 bases, with 14 bases left in between. The CDR3 totals 14 residues. Germline CDR1 reads MDHEN; CDR2 reads SYDVKM. CDR3 bases: TGTGCCAGCAGGTTAGGGACTCCGCCCTACGAGCAGTACTTC. It translates to CASRLGTPPYEQYF.

The chain links TRBV4-2 to TRBJ2-2; tentatively, D is TRBD2 (6 bases). Trimming left V 4 bases short and J 1 base short, with 13 bases between. Germline CDR1 LGHNA, CDR2 YNFKEQ. CDR3 size: 16 residues. CDR3 coding DNA: TGTGCCAGCAGCCCGCGTAGTAGCGGGAACACCGGGGAGCTGTTTTTT. This gives the protein CASSPRSSGNTGELFF.

The chain is built from TRBV27 and TRBJ2-3; D is perhaps TRBD2 (5 bases). There are 16 residues in the CDR3. CDR1 is MNHEY and CDR2 is SMNVEV in the germline V gene (reference sequence). V was clipped by 6 bases and J by 6 bases, with 22 bases between them. The DNA for the CDR3 is TGTGCCAGCAGGACGGCCTATCTTCGGGGTGGGGATACGCAGTATTTT. It is translated as CASRTAYLRGGDTQYF.

This clone was seen just once. The rearrangement links TRBV3-1 (or the pseudogene TRBV3-2) to TRBJ1-1, with D unclear. Trimming left V 1 base short and J 6 bases short, with 15 bases between. CDR3 length equals 15 residues. Germline V gene sequence: CDR1 LGHDT, CDR2 YNNKEL (reference sequence). CDR3 residues: CASSQVLGWRAEAFF. The CDR3 DNA follows: TGTGCCAGCAGCCAAGTTTTAGGGTGGAGAGCTGAAGCTTTCTTT.

The chain carries TRBV27 and TRBJ2-3, with 9 bases fitting TRBD2. The V and J ends lost 4 bases and 8 bases, in that order; junction bases with no gene match: 16. CDR3 size: 17 residues. The germline gives CDR1 MNHEY, CDR2 SMNVEV (reference sequence). The CDR3 here is CASSYGGAGGPTGTQYF. In nucleotides, the CDR3 is TGTGCCAGCAGTTATGGTGGGGCGGGAGGGCCCACGGGTACGCAGTATTTT.

This rearrangement joins TRBV10-2 to TRBJ1-5; 10 bases agree with TRBD1. Germline assignment: CDR1 WSHSY and CDR2 SAAADI. The CDR3 covers 15 residues. The J segment lost 1 base and the V segment lost 4 bases, leaving 1 base of the junction unmatched. Here the CDR3 reads CASSGQGASNQPQHF. The CDR3 region has the DNA TGCGCCAGCAGTGGACAGGGGGCGAGCAATCAGCCCCAGCATTTT.

V usage is TRBV4-1 and J usage is TRBJ2-3; 11 nucleotides match TRBD2. Germline trimming cut 5 bases from V and 2 bases from J; bases unmatched to any gene: 6. Per germline, CDR1 MGHRA and CDR2 YSYEKL. There are 16 residues in the CDR3. CDR3 residues: CASSSLGLADTDTQYF. The CDR3 nucleotides are TGCGCCAGCAGCTCTCTGGGACTAGCGGACACAGATACGCAGTATTTT.

In its sample, this clone was seen a few times. The CDR3 DNA reads TGTGCTAGTGGTTTGGTAACGGGACTGAGTTCACCCCTCCACTTT. This codes for CASGLVTGLSSPLHF. The rearrangement uses TRBV12-5 and TRBJ1-6; a possible D gene is TRBD1 (5 bases). The CDR3 length is 15 residues. V was cut by 0 bases and J by 9 bases, with 12 bases left in between. Germline CDR1 reads LGHNT; CDR2 reads FRNRAP.

The rearrangement links TRBV7-9 to TRBJ2-5; D uncertain. CDR1 SEHNR and CDR2 FQNEAQ come from the germline V gene (reference sequence). CDR3 length equals 12 residues. Trimming cost V 1 base and J 4 bases, with 4 bases left between them. CDR3 residues: CASSLERETQYF. The DNA for the CDR3 is TGTGCCAGCAGCTTAGAGAGAGAGACCCAGTACTTC.

This clone was detected a few times. The genes are TRBV6-5 and TRBJ1-2, with 7 nucleotides matching TRBD1. Germline V lookup: CDR1 MNHEY, CDR2 SVGAGI. CDR3 length: 14 amino acids. Trimming removed 5 bases from V and 6 bases from J; junction bases left unmatched: 9. The CDR3 region is CASSHQGGGDGYTF. CDR3 sequence (DNA): TGTGCCAGCAGTCACCAGGGGGGTGGCGATGGCTACACCTTC.

The table lists this clone with a count of one. The chain joins TRBV19 to TRBJ2-1, with D hard to call. CDR1 and CDR2 (germline): LNHDA, SQIVND (reference sequence). Trimming shortened V by 5 bases and J by 2 bases, and 13 bases separated the two germline ends. The CDR3 spans 15 residues. In DNA form, the CDR3 reads TGTGCCAGTAGTTTCAGTATAAACCCCTACAATGAGCAGTTCTTC. Amino acid sequence: CASSFSINPYNEQFF.

CDR3 loop: CAWSDQLAFTEQYV. The DNA for the CDR3 is TGTGCCTGGAGTGACCAACTAGCGTTCACTGAGCAGTACGTC. J is TRBJ2-7 and V is TRBV30, with 7 bases fitting TRBD2. The V and J ends lost 1 base and 7 bases, in that order; junction bases with no gene match: 10. Germline lookup yields CDR1 GTSNPN and CDR2 SVGIG (reference sequence). This CDR3 is built from 14 residues.

The chain employs TRBV12-3 or TRBV12-4 and TRBJ2-3; D is ambiguous. The CDR3 runs to 13 residues. V gave up 8 bases and J gave up 6 bases, with 15 bases separating them. In DNA form, the CDR3 reads TGTGCCAGCCAGCAGTTTATCCCTGATACGCAGTATTTT. This codes for CASQQFIPDTQYF.

The chain uses TRBV6-2 or TRBV6-3 and TRBJ2-7, with D perhaps given as TRBD1 or TRBD2 (7 bases each). The V gene's germline CDR1 is MNHEY and CDR2 SVGEGT. The CDR3 consists of 13 residues. With 6 bases removed from V and 3 bases from J, the gap between germline ends came to 12 bases. This chain's CDR3 is CASSPGGVYEQYV. CDR3 coding DNA: TGTGCCAGCAGCCCAGGGGGGGTCTACGAGCAGTACGTC.

The V call is TRBV20-1, the J call TRBJ1-6; weak D call: TRBD1 (5 bases). The CDR3 is 13 residues long. CDR1 and CDR2 from the germline V gene are DFQATT and SNEGSKA (reference sequence). Deletions cut 5 bases from V and 9 bases from J, with 14 bases between. The CDR3 bases are TGCAGTGCTGGTGTTGGGAGGGGTTCACCCCTCCACTTT. Residues: CSAGVGRGSPLHF.

This clone came up once. V gene TRBV4-2 combines with J gene TRBJ1-5; possibly TRBD1 for D (6 bases). Trimming shortened V by 0 bases and J by 7 bases, and 13 bases separated the two germline ends. Germline values: CDR1 LGHNA, CDR2 YNFKEQ. The CDR3 spans 15 residues. DNA of the CDR3: TGTGCCAGCAGCCAAGACGGGCAACAGGGCCAGCCCCAGCATTTT. Its translation is CASSQDGQQGQPQHF.

The table lists this clone with a few counts. The chain is built from TRBV7-2 and TRBJ1-6; D remains ambiguous. The V end lost 7 bases, the J end lost 7 bases, and 11 bases lay between the germline ends. The CDR3 is made up of 13 amino acids. From germline, CDR1 is SGHTA and CDR2 FQGNSA. CDR3 amino acids: CASTTPGNSPLHF. The CDR3 DNA reads TGTGCCAGCACCACGCCCGGGAATTCACCCCTCCACTTT.

The chain joins TRBV6-5 to TRBJ1-2; D possibly corresponds to TRBD1 (5 bases). CDR1 is MNHEY, CDR2 SVGAGI, per germline. Trimming removed 6 bases at V and 8 bases at J, with 22 bases between. This CDR3 region has 15 residues. The CDR3 loop is CASRRTSGSGGGYTF. CDR3 coding DNA: TGTGCCAGCAGACGCACCTCAGGGAGTGGAGGCGGCTACACCTTC.

This clone occurred once. The J gene is TRBJ1-6, the V gene TRBV6-5; no clear D gene. The CDR3 sequence is 14 residues long. Per germline, CDR1 MNHEY and CDR2 SVGAGI. With 0 bases removed from V and 7 bases from J, the gap between germline ends came to 7 bases. DNA for the CDR3: TGTGCCAGCAGTTACTCGGCGCGGAATTCACCCCTCCACTTT. Its protein is CASSYSARNSPLHF.

CDR3 loop: CASSGQENQPQHF. The CDR3 coding sequence is TGTGCCAGCAGCGGACAAGAGAATCAGCCCCAGCATTTT. The genes are TRBV7-2 and TRBJ1-5; D is possibly TRBD1 (5 bases). Germline CDR1 and CDR2: SGHTA and FQGNSA. V lost 5 bases to trimming and J lost 4 bases, with 9 bases between them. This CDR3 comprises 13 residues.

The chain joins TRBV7-9 to TRBJ2-5; 8 bases fit TRBD1. The CDR3 loop spans 13 amino acids. Germline CDR1 reads SEHNR; CDR2 reads FQNEAQ (reference sequence). Trimming at V came to 5 bases and at J to 9 bases, leaving 8 bases not matched to a gene. The chain's CDR3 is CASSNEQGQAQYF. The DNA for the CDR3 is TGTGCCAGCAGCAATGAACAGGGACAGGCCCAGTACTTC.

J is TRBJ1-3 and V is TRBV30; no clear D gene. The V gene's germline CDR1 is GTSNPN and CDR2 SVGIG (reference sequence). This CDR3 is built from 14 residues. V was clipped by 4 bases and J by 0 bases, with 10 bases between them. The CDR3 nucleotides read TGTGCCTGGATGAAGGGAACCTCTGGAAACACCATATATTTT. Its translation: CAWMKGTSGNTIYF.

The chain links TRBV5-1 to TRBJ2-3, with D maybe TRBD1 (5 bases). V shed 3 bases and J shed 10 bases, with 12 bases lying between them. The CDR3 consists of 12 residues. Germline CDR1 is SGHRS and CDR2 is YFSETQ. The CDR3 protein is CASSSLGVAQYF. The CDR3 DNA follows: TGCGCCAGCAGCTCCTTAGGGGTTGCGCAGTATTTT.

The V and J genes are TRBV7-5 and TRBJ2-7; whether TRBD1, the table's D call, matches the DNA was not checked. TRBV7-5 is recorded as a pseudogene. The CDR3 runs 15 residues. DNA of the CDR3: TGTGTCAGAAGCCAGGACAGGGCCCTCTCCTACGAGCAGTACGTC. It translates to CVRSQDRALSYEQYV.

This clone was detected once. This rearrangement joins TRBV5-1 to TRBJ2-3; D gene unclear. Trimming cost V 3 bases and J 2 bases, with 16 bases left between them. The CDR3 extends over 16 amino acids. The V gene's germline CDR1 is SGHRS and CDR2 YFSETQ. The CDR3 DNA sequence: TGCGCCAGCAGCTCCCTAACCGGGCCAGCCACAGATACGCAGTATTTT. This codes for CASSSLTGPATDTQYF.